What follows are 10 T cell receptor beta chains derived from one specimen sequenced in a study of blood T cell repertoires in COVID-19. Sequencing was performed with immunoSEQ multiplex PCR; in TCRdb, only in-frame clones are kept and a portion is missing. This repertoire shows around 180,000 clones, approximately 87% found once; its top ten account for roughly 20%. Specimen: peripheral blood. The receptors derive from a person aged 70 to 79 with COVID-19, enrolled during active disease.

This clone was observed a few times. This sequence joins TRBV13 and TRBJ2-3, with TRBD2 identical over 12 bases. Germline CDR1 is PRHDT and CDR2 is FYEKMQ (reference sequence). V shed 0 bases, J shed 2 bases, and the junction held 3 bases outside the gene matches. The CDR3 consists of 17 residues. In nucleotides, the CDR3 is TGTGCCAGCAGCTTAGGCCGACTAGCGGGGGACACAGATACGCAGTATTTT. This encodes CASSLGRLAGDTDTQYF.

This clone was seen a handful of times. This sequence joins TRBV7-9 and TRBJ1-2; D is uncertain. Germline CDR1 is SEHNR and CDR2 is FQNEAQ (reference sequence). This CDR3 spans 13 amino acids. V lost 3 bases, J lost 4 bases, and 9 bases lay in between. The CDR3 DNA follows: TGTGCCAGCAGCTTTACCAGCGGCTATGGCTACACCTTC. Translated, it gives CASSFTSGYGYTF.

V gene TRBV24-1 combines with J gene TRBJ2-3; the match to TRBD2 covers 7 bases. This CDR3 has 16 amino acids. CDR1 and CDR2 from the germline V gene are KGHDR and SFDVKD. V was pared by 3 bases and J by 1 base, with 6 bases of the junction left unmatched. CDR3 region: CATSDIRGRGTDTQYF. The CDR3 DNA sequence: TGTGCCACCAGTGATATAAGAGGGAGGGGCACAGATACGCAGTATTTT.

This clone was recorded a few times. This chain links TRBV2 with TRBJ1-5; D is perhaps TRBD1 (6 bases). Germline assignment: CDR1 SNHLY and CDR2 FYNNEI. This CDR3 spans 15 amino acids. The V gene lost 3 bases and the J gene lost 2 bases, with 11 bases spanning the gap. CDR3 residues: CASSDTGPGNQPQHF. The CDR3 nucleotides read TGTGCCAGCAGTGATACAGGGCCGGGCAATCAGCCCCAGCATTTT.

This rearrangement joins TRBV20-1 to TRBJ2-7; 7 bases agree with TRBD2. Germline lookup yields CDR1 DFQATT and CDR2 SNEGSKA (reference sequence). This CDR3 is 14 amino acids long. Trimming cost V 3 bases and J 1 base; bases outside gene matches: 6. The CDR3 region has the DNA TGCAGTGCTAGTGGGGAGGGCACGTCCTACGAGCAGTACTTC. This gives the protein CSASGEGTSYEQYF.

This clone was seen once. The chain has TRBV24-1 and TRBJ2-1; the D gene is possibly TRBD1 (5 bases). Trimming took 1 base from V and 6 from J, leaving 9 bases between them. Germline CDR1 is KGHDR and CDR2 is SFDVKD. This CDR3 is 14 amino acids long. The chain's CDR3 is CATSDFLTGNEQFF. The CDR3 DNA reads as TGTGCCACCAGTGATTTTCTAACAGGCAATGAGCAGTTCTTC.

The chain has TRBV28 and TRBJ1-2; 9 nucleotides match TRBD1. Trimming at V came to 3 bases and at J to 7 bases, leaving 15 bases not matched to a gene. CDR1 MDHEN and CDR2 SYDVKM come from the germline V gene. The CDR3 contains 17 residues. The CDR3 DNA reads TGTGCCAGCAGTTTTATATCAGGTCGGGACAGGGTTCGTGGCTACACCTTC. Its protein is CASSFISGRDRVRGYTF.

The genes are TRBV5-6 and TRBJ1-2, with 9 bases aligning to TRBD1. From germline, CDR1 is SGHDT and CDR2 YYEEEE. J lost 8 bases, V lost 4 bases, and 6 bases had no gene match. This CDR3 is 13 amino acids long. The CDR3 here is CASSPGQGRGYTF. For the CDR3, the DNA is TGTGCCAGCAGCCCGGGACAGGGCCGAGGCTACACCTTC.

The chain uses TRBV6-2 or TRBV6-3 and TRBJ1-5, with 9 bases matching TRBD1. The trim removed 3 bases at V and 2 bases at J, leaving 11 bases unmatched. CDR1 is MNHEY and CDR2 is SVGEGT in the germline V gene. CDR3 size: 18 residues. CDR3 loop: CASSYAVPGQGGNQPQHF. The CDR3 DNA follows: TGTGCCAGCAGTTATGCGGTCCCGGGACAGGGTGGCAATCAGCCCCAGCATTTT.

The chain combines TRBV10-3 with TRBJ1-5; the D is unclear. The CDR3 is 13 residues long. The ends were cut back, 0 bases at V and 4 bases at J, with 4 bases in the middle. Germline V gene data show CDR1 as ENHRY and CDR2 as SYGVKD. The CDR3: CAISESYNQPQHF. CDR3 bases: TGTGCCATCAGTGAGTCCTATAATCAGCCCCAGCATTTT.